This T cell receptor beta chain appears in the sequencing data of a study of metastatic and nonmetastatic thyroid tumors. Study-wide background: The study looked at repertoires side by side in blood and in tumor or nodule tissue from malignant and benign thyroid patients.

In germline, CDR1 is ENHRY, CDR2 SYGVKD. The ends lost 4 bases at V and 0 bases at J; junction bases unmatched: 12. The CDR3 is 18 residues long. Among the patients, none had received any treatment before thyroid surgery. This clone was detected many times. TCRdb re-processed the PCR reads through MiXCR. The sample includes about 21,000 clones, 31% seen only once; the top ten take over 12%. The receptor was isolated from a female donor with papillary thyroid cancer or a benign thyroid nodule (not recorded which). Some clones in this sample may be carry-over from other donors' samples. The chain links TRBV10-3 to TRBJ2-1; 7 positions match TRBD2. Specimen: blood. The CDR3 here is CAISGPGGAPSSYNEQFF. The CDR3, as DNA: TGTGCCATCAGTGGCCCGGGGGGAGCGCCGAGCTCCTACAATGAGCAGTTCTTC.